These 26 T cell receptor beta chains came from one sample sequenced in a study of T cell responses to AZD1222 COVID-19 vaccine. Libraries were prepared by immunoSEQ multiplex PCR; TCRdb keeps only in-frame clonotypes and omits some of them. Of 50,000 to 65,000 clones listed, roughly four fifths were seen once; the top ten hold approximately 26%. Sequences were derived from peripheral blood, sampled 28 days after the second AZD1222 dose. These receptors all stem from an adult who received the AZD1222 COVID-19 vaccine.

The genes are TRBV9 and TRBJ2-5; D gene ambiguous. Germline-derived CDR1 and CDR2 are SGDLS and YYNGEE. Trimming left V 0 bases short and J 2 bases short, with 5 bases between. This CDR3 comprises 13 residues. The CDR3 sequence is CASSVGQQETQYF. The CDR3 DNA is TGTGCCAGCAGCGTAGGGCAGCAAGAGACCCAGTACTTC.

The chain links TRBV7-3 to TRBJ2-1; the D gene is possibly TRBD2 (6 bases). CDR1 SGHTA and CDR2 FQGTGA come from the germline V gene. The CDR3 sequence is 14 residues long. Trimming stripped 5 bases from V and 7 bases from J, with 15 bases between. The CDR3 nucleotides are TGTGCCAGCAGCCTGACTAGTTCTGGGAATGAGCAGTTCTTC. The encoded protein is CASSLTSSGNEQFF.

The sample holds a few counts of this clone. In DNA form, the CDR3 reads TGTGCCGCGGAGGTTAGCAATCAGCCCCAGCATTTT. Its translation: CAAEVSNQPQHF. The chain joins TRBV28 to TRBJ1-5; no reliable D call. The V gene lost 11 bases and the J gene lost 0 bases, with 8 bases spanning the gap. This CDR3 region has 12 residues. CDR1 MDHEN and CDR2 SYDVKM come from the germline V gene. The full variable domain, in which reference TRBV28 and TRBJ1-5 provide the parts outside the CDR3, is DVKVTQSSRYLVKRTGEKVFLECVQDMDHENMFWYRQDPGLGLRLIYFSYDVKMKEKGDIPEGYSVSREKKERFSLILESASTNQTSMYLCAAEVSNQPQHFGDGTRLSIL.

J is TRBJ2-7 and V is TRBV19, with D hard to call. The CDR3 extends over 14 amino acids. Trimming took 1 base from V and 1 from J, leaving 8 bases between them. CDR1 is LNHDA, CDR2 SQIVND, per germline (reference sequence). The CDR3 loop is CASSIGGRSYEQYF. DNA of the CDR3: TGTGCCAGTAGTATAGGAGGCCGTTCCTACGAGCAGTACTTC.

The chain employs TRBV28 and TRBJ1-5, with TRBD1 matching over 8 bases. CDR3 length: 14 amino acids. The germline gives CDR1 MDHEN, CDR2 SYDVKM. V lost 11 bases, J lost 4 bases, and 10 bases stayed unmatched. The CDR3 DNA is TGTGCCGTTGGGACTCAGGGGGCTAATCAGCCCCAGCATTTT. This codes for CAVGTQGANQPQHF.

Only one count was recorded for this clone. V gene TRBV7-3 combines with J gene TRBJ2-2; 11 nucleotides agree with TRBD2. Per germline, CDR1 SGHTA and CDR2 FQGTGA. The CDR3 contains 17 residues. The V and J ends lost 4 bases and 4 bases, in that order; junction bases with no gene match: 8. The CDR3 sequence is CASSSSGTSGSTGELFF. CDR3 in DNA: TGTGCCAGCAGCTCGTCCGGGACTAGCGGTAGCACCGGGGAGCTGTTTTTT.

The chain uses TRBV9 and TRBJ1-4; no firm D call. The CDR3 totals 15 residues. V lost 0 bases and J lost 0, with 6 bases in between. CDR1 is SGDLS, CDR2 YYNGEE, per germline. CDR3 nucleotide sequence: TGTGCCAGCAGCGTAGAAGCAACAACTAATGAAAAACTGTTTTTT. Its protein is CASSVEATTNEKLFF.

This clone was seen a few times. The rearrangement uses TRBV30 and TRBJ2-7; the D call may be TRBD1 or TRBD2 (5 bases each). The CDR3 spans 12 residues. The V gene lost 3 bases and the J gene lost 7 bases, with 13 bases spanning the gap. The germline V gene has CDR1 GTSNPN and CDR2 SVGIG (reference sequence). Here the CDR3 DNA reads TGTGCCTGGAGGATGGGGACCGAGGAGCAGTACTTC. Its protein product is CAWRMGTEEQYF.

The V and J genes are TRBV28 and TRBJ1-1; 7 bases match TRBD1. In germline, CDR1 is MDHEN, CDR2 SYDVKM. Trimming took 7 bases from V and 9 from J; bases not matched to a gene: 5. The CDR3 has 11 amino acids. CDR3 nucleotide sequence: TGTGCCAGCACCTCGGGACAGAAAGCTTTCTTT. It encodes CASTSGQKAFF.

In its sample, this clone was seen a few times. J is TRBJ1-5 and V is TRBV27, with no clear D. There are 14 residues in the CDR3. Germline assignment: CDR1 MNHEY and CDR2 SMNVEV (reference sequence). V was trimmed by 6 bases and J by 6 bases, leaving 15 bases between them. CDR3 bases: TGTGCCAGCAGCACGGACGGGGTTAGTCAGCCCCAGCATTTT. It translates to CASSTDGVSQPQHF.

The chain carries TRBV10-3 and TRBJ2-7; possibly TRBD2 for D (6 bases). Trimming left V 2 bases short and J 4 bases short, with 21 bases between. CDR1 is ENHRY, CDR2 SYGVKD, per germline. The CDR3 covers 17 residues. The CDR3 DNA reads TGTGCCATCAGTGAGATCGGCTTTAGCGGAGCCCAATACGAGCAGTACTTC. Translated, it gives CAISEIGFSGAQYEQYF.

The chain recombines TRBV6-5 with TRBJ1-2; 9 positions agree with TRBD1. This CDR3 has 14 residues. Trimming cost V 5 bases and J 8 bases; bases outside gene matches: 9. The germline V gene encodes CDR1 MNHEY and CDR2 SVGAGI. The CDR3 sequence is CASSRDRVLEGYTF. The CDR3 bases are TGTGCCAGCAGTCGGGACAGGGTGCTGGAAGGCTACACCTTC.

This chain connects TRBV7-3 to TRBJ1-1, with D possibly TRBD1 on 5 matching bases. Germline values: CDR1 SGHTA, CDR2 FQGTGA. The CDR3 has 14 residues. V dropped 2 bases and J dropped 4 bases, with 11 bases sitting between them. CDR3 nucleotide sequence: TGTGCCAGCAGCTTATCGGGGGGGATCACTGAAGCTTTCTTT. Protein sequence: CASSLSGGITEAFF.

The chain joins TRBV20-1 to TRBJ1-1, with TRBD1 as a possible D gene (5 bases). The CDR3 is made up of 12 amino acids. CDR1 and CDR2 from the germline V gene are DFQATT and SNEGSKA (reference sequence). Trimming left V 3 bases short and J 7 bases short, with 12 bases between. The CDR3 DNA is TGCAGTGCTAGTTACCCGGGGGGTGAAGCTTTCTTT. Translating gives CSASYPGGEAFF.

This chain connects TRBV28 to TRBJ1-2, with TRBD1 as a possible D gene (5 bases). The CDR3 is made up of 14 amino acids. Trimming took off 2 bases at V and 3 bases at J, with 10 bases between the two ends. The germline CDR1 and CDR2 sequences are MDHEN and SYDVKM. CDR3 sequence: CASSLIRGHYGYTF. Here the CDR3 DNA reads TGTGCCAGCAGTTTAATCCGGGGCCACTATGGCTACACCTTC.

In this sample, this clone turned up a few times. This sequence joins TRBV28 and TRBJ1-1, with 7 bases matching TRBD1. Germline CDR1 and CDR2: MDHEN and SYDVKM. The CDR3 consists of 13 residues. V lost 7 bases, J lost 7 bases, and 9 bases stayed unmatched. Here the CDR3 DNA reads TGTGCCAGCAAAGACAGGGCAACACGTGAAGCTTTCTTT. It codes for CASKDRATREAFF.

This chain's CDR3 is CASSLDRARTEAFF. CDR3 bases: TGTGCCAGCAGTCTCGACAGGGCTCGCACTGAAGCTTTCTTT. The chain recombines TRBV6-5 with TRBJ1-1, with 7 bases aligning to TRBD1. Germline trimming cut 5 bases from V and 4 bases from J; bases unmatched to any gene: 7. The CDR3 has 14 residues. Germline lookup yields CDR1 MNHEY and CDR2 SVGAGI.

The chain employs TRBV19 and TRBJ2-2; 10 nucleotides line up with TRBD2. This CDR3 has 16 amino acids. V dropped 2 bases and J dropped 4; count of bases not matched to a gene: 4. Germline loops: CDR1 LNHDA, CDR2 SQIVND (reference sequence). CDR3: CASSILAGAGTGELFF. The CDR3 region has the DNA TGTGCCAGTAGTATACTAGCGGGAGCGGGCACCGGGGAGCTGTTTTTT.

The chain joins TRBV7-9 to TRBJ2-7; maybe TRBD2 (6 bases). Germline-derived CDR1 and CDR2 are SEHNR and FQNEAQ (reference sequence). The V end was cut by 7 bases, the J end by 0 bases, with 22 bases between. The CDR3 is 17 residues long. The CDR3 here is CASTKYGGTTSSYEQYF. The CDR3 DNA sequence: TGTGCCAGCACCAAGTACGGCGGGACCACCTCCTCCTACGAGCAGTACTTC.

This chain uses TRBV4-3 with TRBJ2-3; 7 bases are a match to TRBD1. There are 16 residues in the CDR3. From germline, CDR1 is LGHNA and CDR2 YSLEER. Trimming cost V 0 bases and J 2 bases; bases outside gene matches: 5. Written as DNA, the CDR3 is TGCGCCAGCAGCCAAGACCACAGGGGTACCACAGATACGCAGTATTTT. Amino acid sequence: CASSQDHRGTTDTQYF.

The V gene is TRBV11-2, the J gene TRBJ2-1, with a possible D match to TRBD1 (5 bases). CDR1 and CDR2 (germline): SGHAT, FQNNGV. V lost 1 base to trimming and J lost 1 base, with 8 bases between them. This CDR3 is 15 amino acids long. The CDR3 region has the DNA TGTGCCAGCAGCTTAGCTAGGGGTTCCTACAATGAGCAGTTCTTC. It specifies CASSLARGSYNEQFF.

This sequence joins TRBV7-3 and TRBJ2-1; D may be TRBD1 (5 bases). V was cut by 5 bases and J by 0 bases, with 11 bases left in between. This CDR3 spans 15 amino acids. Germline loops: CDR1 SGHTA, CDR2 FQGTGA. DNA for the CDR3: TGTGCCAGCAGCCCCAGGGATAGCTCCTACAATGAGCAGTTCTTC. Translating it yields CASSPRDSSYNEQFF.

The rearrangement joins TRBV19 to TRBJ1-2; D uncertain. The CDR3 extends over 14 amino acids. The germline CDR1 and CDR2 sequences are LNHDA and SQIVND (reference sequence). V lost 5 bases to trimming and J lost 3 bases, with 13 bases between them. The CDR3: CASSSGPVYYGYTF. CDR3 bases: TGTGCCAGTAGTTCAGGACCGGTTTACTATGGCTACACCTTC.

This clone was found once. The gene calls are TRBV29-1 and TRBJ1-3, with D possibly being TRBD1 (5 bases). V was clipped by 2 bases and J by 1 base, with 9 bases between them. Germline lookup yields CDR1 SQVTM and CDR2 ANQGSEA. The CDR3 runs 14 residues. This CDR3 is CSVEWGDSGNTIYF. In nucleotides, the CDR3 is TGCAGCGTTGAATGGGGGGATTCTGGAAACACCATATATTTT. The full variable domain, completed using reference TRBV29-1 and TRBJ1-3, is SAVISQKPSRDICQRGTSLTIQCQVDSQVTMMFWYRQQPGQSLTLIATANQGSEATYESGFVIDKFPISRPNLTFSTLTVSNMSPEDSSIYLCSVEWGDSGNTIYFGEGSWLTVV.

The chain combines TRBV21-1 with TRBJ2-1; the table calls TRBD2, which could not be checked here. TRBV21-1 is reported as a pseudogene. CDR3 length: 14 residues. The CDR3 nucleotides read TGTGCCAGCAGCAATATAGCGGGAGTGGATGAGCAGTTCTTC. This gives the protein CASSNIAGVDEQFF.

The CDR3: CASSSRPDRPTNYGYTF. As DNA, the CDR3 is TGTGCCAGCAGTTCACGTCCAGACAGGCCGACTAACTATGGCTACACCTTC. This chain links TRBV27 with TRBJ1-2; tentatively, D is TRBD1 (6 bases). Trimming took off 4 bases at V and 0 bases at J, with 18 bases between the two ends. This CDR3 is 17 amino acids long. Germline V gene sequence: CDR1 MNHEY, CDR2 SMNVEV (reference sequence).